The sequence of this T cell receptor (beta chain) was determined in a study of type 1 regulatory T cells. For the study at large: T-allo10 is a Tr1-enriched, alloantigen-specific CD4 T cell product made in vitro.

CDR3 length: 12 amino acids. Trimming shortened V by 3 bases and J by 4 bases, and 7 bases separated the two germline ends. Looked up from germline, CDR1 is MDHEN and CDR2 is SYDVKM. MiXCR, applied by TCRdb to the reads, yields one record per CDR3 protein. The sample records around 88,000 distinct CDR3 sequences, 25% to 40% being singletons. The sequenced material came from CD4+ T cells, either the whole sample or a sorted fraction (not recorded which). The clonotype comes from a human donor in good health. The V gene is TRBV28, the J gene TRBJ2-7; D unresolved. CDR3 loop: CASSFSLYEQYF. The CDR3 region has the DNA TGTGCCAGCAGTTTTTCTCTGTACGAGCAGTACTTC.